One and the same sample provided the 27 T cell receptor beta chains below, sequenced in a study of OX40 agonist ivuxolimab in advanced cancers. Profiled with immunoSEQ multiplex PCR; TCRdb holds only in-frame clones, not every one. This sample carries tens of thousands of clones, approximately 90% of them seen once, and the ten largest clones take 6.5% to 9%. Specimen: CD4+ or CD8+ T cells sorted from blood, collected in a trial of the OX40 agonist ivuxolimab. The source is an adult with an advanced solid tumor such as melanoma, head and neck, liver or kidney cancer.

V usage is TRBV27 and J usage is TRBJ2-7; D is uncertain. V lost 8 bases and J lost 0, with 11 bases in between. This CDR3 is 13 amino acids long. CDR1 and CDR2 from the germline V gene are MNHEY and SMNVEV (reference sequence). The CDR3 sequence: CASEPRSSYEQYF. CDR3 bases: TGTGCCAGCGAGCCAAGGAGCTCCTACGAGCAGTACTTC.

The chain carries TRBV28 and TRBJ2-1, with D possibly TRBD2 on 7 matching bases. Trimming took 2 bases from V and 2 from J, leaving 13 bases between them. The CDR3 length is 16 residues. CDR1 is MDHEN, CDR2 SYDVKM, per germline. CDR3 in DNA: TGTGCCAGCAGTTTACTGGGGGGGGGCGCCTACAATGAGCAGTTCTTC. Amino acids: CASSLLGGGAYNEQFF.

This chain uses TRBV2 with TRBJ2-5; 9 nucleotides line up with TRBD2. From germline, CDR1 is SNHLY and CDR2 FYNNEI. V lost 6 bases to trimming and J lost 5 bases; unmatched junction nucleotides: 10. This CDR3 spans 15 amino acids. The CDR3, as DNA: TGTGCCAGCAGCGCCAATAGCGGGAGAGGGGAGACCCAGTACTTC. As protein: CASSANSGRGETQYF.

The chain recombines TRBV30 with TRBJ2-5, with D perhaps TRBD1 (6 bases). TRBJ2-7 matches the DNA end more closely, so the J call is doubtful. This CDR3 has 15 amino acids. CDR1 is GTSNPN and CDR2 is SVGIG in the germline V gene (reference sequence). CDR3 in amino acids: CAWSPSDRLGYEQYF. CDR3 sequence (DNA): TGTGCCTGGAGTCCCTCCGACAGGCTAGGGTACGAGCAGTACTTC.

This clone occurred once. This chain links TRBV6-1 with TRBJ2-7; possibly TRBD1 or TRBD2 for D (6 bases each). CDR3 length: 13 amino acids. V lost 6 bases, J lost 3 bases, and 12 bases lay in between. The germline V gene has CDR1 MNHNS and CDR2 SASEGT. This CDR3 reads CASSGGQNYEQYF. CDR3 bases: TGTGCCAGCAGCGGGGGACAAAACTACGAGCAGTACTTC.

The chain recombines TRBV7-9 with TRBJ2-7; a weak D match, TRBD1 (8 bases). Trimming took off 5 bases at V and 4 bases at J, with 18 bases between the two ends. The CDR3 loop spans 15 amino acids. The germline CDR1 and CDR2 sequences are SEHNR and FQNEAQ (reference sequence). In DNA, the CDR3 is TGTGCCAGCAGCCCCCGACAGGGGAGGGCTTACGAGCAGTACTTC. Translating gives CASSPRQGRAYEQYF.

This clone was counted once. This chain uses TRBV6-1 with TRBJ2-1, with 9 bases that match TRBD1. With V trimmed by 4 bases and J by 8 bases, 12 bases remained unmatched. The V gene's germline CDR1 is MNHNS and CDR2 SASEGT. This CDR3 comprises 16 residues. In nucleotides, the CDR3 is TGTGCCAGCAGTGCTACCCGGGACAGGGTTGCGTATGAGCAGTTCTTC. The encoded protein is CASSATRDRVAYEQFF.

This CDR3 is CASSTGQGESSTQYF. The CDR3 DNA sequence: TGCGCCAGCAGCACAGGACAGGGGGAAAGTTCTACGCAGTATTTT. V and J are TRBV5-1 and TRBJ2-3, with 10 bases that match TRBD1. The V segment lost 4 bases and the J segment 8 bases; nucleotides outside the gene matches: 10. CDR3 length: 15 amino acids. Germline assignment: CDR1 SGHRS and CDR2 YFSETQ.

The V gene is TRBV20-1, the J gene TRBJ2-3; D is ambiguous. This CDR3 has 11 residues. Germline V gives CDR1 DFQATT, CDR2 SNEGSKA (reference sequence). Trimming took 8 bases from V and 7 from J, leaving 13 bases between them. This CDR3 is CSTLSKNTQYF. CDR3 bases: TGCAGTACTCTATCAAAAAATACGCAGTATTTT.

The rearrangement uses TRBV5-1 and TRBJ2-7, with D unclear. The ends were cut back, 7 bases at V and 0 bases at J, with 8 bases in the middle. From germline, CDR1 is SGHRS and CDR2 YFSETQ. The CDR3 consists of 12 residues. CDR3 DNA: TGCGCCAGCTCCATAAACTCCTACGAGCAGTACTTC. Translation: CASSINSYEQYF.

In nucleotides, the CDR3 is TGTGCCAGCAGCTTTCCTAGCGATTACAATGAGCAGTTCTTC. As protein: CASSFPSDYNEQFF. V gene TRBV11-2 combines with J gene TRBJ2-1; maybe TRBD2 (6 bases). Germline CDR1 is SGHAT and CDR2 is FQNNGV. CDR3 length: 14 amino acids. The V end lost 3 bases, the J end lost 4 bases, and 10 bases lay between the germline ends.

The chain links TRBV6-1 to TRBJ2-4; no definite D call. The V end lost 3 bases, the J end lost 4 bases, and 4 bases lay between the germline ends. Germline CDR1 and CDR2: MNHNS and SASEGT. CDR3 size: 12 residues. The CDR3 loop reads CASSEVKNIQYF. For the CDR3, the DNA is TGTGCCAGCAGTGAGGTTAAAAACATTCAGTACTTC.

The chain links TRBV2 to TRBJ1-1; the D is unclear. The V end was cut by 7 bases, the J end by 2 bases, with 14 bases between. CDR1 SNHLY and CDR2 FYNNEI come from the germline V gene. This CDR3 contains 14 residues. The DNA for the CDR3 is TGTGCCAGCATCATGGCGGTCCTCAACACTGAAGCTTTCTTT. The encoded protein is CASIMAVLNTEAFF. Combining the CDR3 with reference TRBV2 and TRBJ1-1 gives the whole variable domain EPEVTQTPSHQVTQMGQEVILRCVPISNHLYFYWYRQILGQKVEFLVSFYNNEISEKSEIFDDQFSVERPDGSNFTLKIRSTKLEDSAMYFCASIMAVLNTEAFFGQGTRLTVV.

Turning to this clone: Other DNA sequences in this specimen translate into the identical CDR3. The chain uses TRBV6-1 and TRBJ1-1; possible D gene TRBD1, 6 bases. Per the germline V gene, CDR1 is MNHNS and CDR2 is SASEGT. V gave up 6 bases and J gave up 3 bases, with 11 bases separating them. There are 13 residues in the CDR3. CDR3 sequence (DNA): TGTGCCAGCAGCGTACAGGGAGACACTGAAGCTTTCTTT. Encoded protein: CASSVQGDTEAFF.

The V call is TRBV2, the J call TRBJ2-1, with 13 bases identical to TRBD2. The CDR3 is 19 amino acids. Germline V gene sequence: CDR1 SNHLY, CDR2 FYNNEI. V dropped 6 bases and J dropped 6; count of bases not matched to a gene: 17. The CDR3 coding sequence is TGTGCCAGCAGCCCACAAGGGGGAACGGGACTAGCGGGATCCAATGAGCAGTTCTTC. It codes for CASSPQGGTGLAGSNEQFF.

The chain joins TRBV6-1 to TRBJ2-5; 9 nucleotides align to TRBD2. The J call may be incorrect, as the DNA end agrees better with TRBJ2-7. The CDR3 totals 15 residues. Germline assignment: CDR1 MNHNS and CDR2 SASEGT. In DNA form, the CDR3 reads TGTGCCAGCAGTGAAGAGAATAGCGGGAGTTACGAGCAGTACTTC. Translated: CASSEENSGSYEQYF.

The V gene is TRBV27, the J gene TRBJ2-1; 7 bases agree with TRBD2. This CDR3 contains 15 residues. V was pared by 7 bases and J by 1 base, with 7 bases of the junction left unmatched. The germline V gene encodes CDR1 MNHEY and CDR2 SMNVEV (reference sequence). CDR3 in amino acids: CASTLSSGSYNEQFF. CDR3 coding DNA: TGTGCCAGCACACTTTCTAGCGGATCCTACAATGAGCAGTTCTTC.

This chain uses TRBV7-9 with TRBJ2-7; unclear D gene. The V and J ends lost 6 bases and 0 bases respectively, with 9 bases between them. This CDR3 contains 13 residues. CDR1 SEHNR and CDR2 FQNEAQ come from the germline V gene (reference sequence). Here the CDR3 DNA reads TGTGCCAGCAGTCCGCTAACCTCCTACGAGCAGTACTTC. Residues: CASSPLTSYEQYF.

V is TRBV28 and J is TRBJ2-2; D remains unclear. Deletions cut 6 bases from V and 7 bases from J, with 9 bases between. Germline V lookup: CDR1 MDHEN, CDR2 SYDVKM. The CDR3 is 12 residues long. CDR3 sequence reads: CASRVDLGELFF. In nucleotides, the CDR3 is TGTGCCAGCAGGGTGGATCTCGGGGAGCTGTTTTTT.

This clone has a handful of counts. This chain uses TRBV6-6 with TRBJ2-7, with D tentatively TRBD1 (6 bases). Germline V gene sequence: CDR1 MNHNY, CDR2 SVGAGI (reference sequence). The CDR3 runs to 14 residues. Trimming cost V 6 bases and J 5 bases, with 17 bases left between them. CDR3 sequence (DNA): TGTGCCAGCAGCCTAAACAGGGTCGGAGACGAGCAGTACTTC. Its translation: CASSLNRVGDEQYF.

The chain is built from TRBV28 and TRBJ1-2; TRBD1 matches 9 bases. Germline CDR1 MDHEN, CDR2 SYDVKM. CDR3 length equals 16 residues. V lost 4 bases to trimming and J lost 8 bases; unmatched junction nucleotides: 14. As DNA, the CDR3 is TGTGCCAGCAGTTCCCGACAAGACAGGGGGTTTTACGGCTACACCTTC. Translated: CASSSRQDRGFYGYTF.

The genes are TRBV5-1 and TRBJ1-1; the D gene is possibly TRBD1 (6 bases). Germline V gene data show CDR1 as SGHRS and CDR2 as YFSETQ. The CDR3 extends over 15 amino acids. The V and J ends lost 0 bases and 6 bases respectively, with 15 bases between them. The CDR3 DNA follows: TGCGCCAGCAGCTTGGATTTCGGGGGCTTGCCTGAAGCTTTCTTT. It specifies CASSLDFGGLPEAFF.

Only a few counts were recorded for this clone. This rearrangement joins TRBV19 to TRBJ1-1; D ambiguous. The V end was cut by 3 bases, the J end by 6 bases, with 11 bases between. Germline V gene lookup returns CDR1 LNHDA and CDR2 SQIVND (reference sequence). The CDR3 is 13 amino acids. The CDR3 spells CASSMGGFAEAFF. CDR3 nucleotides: TGTGCCAGTAGTATGGGAGGGTTCGCTGAAGCTTTCTTT.

CDR3 sequence (DNA): TGTGCCAGTAGTATTGGAAGGGTCCGGGGAAACTCCTACGAGCAGTACTTC. Translating it yields CASSIGRVRGNSYEQYF. The chain is built from TRBV19 and TRBJ2-7; D is perhaps TRBD2 (5 bases). The ends were cut back, 3 bases at V and 0 bases at J, with 18 bases in the middle. The CDR3 runs to 17 residues. CDR1 LNHDA and CDR2 SQIVND come from the germline V gene (reference sequence). Using reference TRBV19 and TRBJ2-7 for the parts outside the CDR3, the full variable domain is DGGITQSPKYLFRKEGQNVTLSCEQNLNHDAMYWYRQDPGQGLRLIYYSQIVNDFQKGDIAEGYSVSREKKESFPLTVTSAQKNPTAFYLCASSIGRVRGNSYEQYFGPGTRLTVT.

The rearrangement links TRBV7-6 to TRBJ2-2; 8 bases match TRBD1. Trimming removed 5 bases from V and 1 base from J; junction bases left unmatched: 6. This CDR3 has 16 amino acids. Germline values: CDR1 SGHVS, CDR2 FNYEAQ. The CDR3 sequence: CASSHLDRENTGELFF. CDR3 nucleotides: TGTGCCAGCAGCCACCTGGACAGGGAGAACACCGGGGAGCTGTTTTTT.

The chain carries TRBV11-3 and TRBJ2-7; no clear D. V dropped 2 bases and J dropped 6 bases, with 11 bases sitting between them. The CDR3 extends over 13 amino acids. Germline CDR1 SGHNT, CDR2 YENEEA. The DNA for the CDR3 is TGTGCCAGCAGCTTAAGAACGGCGAGCGAGCAGTACTTC. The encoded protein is CASSLRTASEQYF.

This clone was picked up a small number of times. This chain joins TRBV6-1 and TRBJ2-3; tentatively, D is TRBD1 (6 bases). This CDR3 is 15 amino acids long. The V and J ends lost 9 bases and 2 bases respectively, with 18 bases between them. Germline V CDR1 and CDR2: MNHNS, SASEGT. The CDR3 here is CASEQGGGPTDTQYF. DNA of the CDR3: TGTGCCAGTGAACAGGGTGGGGGCCCCACAGATACGCAGTATTTT.